This T cell receptor beta chain was obtained from a study of cytotoxic CD8 clonotypes in ibrutinib-treated CLL. Overall study: By median roughly 5.5 years, roughly 12 had progressed and around 15 stayed remitted; responses had been 2 complete and about 24 partial.

With sequencing, the targeted depth ranged from 1 in 200,000 to 1 in 1 million T cells. Profiling relied on immunoSEQ multiplex PCR, and the TCRdb table lists in-frame clones only, not all of them. The table has about 76,000 clones, over 65% seen once; the top ten hold roughly 35%. On this clone itself: The antigen remains unidentified.

Study findings and constraints: Patients showed higher baseline clonality than age-matched healthy donors, and it tracked circulating CD8+ T-cell counts.

V gave up 5 bases and J gave up 8 bases; unmatched junction bases: 8. Germline-derived CDR1 and CDR2 are SGHTA and FQGNSA. This CDR3 is built from 14 residues. Frozen-stored PBMCs produced about 2 micrograms of genomic DNA for TCR beta libraries. The rearrangement uses TRBV7-2 and TRBJ2-1; TRBD2 matches at 8 bases. The sequences come from PBMCs, collected after 24 months of ibrutinib treatment. The sequence derives from a human donor with chronic lymphocytic leukemia. CDR3 DNA: TGTGCCAGCAGCCCCGGGACTAGGGGGGATGAGCAGTTCTTC. Its protein product is CASSPGTRGDEQFF.